Presented here are 3 T cell receptor beta chains from one specimen sequenced in a study of vaccination effects on CD4 cells after COVID-19. Before sequencing, viral peptide pools were used by the ViraFEST assay to expand antigen-specific CD4+ T cells. Subsequent to roughly 10 days of culture, CD4+ T cells were isolated. Every participant took two doses of the BNT162b2 or mRNA-1273 vaccine. Sequenced by immunoSEQ multiplex PCR; TCRdb stores in-frame clones only, minus some. Seen here are tens of thousands of clones, about 80% observed once, and the top ten hold around 1.2%. No cognate antigen is known for these TCRs. The material was CD4+ T cells from PBMCs cultured with HCoV-229E spike peptides, obtained after COVID-19 vaccination. Every receptor here comes from a human donor who received a COVID-19 vaccine.

This sequence joins TRBV6-5 and TRBJ1-3; D might be TRBD1 (5 bases). Trimming took 6 bases from V and 9 from J, leaving 18 bases between them. CDR1 is MNHEY, CDR2 SVGAGI, per germline. The CDR3 is made up of 14 amino acids. CDR3 protein: CASSPAGTRPTIYF. CDR3 bases: TGTGCCAGCAGCCCGGCCGGGACGCGGCCCACCATATATTTT.

This sequence joins TRBV4-1 and TRBJ1-4; no clear D. Per germline, CDR1 MGHRA and CDR2 YSYEKL. V gave up 7 bases and J gave up 5 bases, with 11 bases separating them. The CDR3 runs to 13 residues. Here the CDR3 reads CASTRVPNEKLFF. The CDR3, as DNA: TGCGCCAGCACCCGCGTGCCGAATGAAAAACTGTTTTTT.

CDR3 sequence reads: CASSSGTYEAFF. The CDR3 DNA is TGTGCCAGCAGTTCCGGGACATATGAAGCTTTCTTT. The rearrangement joins TRBV12-3 or TRBV12-4 to TRBJ1-1; possible D gene TRBD1, 6 bases. V was cut by 4 bases and J by 7 bases, with 10 bases left in between. CDR3 size: 12 residues.